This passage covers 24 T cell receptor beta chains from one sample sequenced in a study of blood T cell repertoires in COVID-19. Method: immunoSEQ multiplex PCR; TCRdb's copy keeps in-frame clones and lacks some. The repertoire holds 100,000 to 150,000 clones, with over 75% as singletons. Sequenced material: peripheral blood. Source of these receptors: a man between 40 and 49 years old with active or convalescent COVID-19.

This chain's CDR3 is CASSPTGGGTEAFF. CDR3 nucleotides: TGTGCCAGCAGCCCGACAGGGGGGGGGACTGAAGCTTTCTTT. The chain recombines TRBV7-3 with TRBJ1-1; 9 nucleotides align to TRBD1. Germline-derived CDR1 and CDR2 are SGHTA and FQGTGA. This CDR3 is 14 amino acids long. The ends lost 5 bases at V and 5 bases at J; junction bases unmatched: 6.

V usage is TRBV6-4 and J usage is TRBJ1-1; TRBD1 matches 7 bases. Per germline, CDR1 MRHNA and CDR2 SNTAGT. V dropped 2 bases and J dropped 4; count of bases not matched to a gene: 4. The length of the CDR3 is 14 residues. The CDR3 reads CASSDTDRATEAFF. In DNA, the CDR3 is TGTGCCAGCAGTGACACTGACAGGGCCACTGAAGCTTTCTTT.

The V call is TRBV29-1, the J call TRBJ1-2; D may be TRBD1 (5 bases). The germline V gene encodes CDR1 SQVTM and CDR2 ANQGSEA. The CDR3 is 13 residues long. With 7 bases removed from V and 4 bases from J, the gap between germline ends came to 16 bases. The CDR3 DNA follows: TGCAGCGCCCGAGGGGAGGTCATCTATGGCTACACCTTC. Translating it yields CSARGEVIYGYTF.

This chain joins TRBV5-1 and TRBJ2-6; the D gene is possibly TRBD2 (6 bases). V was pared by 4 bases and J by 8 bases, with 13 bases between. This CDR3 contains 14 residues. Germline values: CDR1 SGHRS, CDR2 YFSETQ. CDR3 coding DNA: TGCGCCAGCAGCGATTATGGGAGGACCAACGTCCTGACTTTC. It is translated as CASSDYGRTNVLTF.

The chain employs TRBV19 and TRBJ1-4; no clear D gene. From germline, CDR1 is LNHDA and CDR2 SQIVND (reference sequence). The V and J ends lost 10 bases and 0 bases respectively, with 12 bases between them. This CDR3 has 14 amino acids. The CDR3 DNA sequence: TGTGCCACCCACCCCCAGACAACTAATGAAAAACTGTTTTTT. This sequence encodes CATHPQTTNEKLFF.

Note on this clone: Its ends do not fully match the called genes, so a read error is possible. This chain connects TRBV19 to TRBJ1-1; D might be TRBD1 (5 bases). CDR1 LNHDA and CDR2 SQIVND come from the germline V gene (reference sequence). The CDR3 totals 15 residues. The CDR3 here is CASIGRGAGLAETFF. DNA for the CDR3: TGTGCCAGTATAGGGAGGGGCGCGGGGTTGGCTGAAACTTTCTTT.

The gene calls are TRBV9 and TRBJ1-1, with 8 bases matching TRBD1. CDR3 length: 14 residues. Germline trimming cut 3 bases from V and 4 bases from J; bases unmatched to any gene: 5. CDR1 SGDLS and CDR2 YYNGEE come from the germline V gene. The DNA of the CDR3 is TGTGCCAGCAGCGCCGGACAGGGCGCCACTGAAGCTTTCTTT. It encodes CASSAGQGATEAFF.

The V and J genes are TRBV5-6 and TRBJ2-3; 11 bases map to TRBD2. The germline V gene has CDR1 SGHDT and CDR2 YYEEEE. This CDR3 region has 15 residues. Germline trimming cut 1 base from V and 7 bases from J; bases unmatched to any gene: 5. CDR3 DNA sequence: TGTGCCAGCAGCTTGCTAGCGGGGGGCGGATATACGCAGTATTTT. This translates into CASSLLAGGGYTQYF.

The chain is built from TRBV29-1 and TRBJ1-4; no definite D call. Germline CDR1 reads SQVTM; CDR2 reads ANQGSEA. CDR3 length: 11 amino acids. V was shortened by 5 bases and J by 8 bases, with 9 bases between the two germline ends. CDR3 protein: CSVTAGEKLFF. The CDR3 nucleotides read TGCAGCGTTACAGCTGGAGAAAAACTGTTTTTT.

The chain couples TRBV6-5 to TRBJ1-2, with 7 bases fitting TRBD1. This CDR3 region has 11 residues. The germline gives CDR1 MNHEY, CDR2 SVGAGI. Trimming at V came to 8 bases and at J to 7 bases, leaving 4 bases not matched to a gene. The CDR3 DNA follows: TGTGCCAGCGGAGGGACAGTTGGCTACACCTTC. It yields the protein CASGGTVGYTF.

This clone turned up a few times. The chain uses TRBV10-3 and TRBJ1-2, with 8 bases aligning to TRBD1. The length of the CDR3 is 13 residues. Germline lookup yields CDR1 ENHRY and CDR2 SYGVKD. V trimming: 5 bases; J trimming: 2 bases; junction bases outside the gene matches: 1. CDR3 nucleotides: TGTGCCATCAGTCGACAGGGGAACTATGGCTACACCTTC. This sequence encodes CAISRQGNYGYTF.

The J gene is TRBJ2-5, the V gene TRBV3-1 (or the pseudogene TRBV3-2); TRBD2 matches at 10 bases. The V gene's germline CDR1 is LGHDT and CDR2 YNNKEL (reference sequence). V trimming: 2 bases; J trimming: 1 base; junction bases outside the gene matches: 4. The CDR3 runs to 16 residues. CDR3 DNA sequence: TGTGCCAGCAGCCAATTAGCGGGGGGAAGCCAAGAGACCCAGTACTTC. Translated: CASSQLAGGSQETQYF.

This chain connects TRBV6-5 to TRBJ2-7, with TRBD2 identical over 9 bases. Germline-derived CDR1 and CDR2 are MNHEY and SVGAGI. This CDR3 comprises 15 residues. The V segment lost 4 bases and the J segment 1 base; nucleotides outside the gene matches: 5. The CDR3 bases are TGTGCCAGCAGTTCAGCGGGGGGCCTTTCCTACGAGCAGTACTTC. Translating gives CASSSAGGLSYEQYF.

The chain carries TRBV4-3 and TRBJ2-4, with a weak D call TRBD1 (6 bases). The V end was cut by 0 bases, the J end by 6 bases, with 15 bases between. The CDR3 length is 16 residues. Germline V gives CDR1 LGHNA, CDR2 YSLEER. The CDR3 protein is CASSQDGAGAGNIQYF. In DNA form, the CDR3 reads TGCGCCAGCAGCCAAGATGGGGCAGGGGCCGGAAACATTCAGTACTTC.

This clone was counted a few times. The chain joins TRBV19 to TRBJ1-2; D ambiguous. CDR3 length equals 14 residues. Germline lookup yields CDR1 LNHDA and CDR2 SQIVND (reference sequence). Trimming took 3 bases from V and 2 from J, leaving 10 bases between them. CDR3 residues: CASSIGRRNYGYTF. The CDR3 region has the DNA TGTGCCAGTAGTATCGGCAGGCGAAACTATGGCTACACCTTC.

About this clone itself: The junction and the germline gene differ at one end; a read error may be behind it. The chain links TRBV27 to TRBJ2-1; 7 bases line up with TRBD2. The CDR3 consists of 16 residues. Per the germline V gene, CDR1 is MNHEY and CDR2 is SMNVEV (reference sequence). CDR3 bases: TGTGCCAGCAGCTTATCTACTAGCGAGTCCTACAATGAGCAGTTCTTC. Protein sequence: CASSLSTSESYNEQFF.

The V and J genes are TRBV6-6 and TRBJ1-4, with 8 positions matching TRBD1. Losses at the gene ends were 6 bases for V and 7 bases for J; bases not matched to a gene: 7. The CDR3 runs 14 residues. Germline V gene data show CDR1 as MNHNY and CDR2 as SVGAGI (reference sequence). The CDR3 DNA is TGTGCCAGCAGCCGGGGACAGGAGAGTGAAAAACTGTTTTTT. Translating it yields CASSRGQESEKLFF.

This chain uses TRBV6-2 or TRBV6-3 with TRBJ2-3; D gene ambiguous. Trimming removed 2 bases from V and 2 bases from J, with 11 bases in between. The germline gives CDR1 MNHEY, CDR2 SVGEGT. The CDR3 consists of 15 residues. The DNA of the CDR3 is TGTGCCAGCAGTTACAACTTCGATATCACAGATACGCAGTATTTT. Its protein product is CASSYNFDITDTQYF.

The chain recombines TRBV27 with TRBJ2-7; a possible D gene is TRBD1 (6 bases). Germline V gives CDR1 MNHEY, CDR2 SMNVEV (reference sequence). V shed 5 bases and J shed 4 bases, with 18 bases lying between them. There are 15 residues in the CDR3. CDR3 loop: CASSPDRTRGYEQYF. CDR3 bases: TGTGCCAGCAGTCCAGACAGGACCCGGGGATACGAGCAGTACTTC.

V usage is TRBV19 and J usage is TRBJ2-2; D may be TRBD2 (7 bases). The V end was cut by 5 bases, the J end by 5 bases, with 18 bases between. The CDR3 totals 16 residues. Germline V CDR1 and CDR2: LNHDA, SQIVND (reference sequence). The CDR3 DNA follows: TGTGCCAGTAGTGCCTCTCGGGGGCGGGGGACCGGGGAGCTGTTTTTT. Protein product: CASSASRGRGTGELFF.

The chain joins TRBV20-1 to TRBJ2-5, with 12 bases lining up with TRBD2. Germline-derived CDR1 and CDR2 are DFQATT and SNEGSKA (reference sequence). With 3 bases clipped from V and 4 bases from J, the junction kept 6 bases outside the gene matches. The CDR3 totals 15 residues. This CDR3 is CSASTSGGFAETQYF. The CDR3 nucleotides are TGCAGTGCTAGTACTAGCGGGGGGTTTGCAGAGACCCAGTACTTC.

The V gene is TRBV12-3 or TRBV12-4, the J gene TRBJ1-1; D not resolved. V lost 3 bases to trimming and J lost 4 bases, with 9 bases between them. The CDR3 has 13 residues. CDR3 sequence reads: CASSFRGITEAFF. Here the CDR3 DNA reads TGTGCCAGCAGTTTTAGAGGGATCACTGAAGCTTTCTTT.

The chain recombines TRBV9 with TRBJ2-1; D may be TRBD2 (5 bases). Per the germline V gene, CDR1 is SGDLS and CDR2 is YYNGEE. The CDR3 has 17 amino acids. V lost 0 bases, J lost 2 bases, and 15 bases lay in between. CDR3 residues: CASSVAHLAGTYNEQFF. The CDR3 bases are TGTGCCAGCAGCGTAGCTCACCTTGCGGGCACCTACAATGAGCAGTTCTTC.

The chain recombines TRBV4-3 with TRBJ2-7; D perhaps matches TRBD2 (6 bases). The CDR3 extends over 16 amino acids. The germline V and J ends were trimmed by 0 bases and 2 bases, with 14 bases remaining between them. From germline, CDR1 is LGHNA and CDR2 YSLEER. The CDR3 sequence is CASSQDEEGNPYEQYF. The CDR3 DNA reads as TGCGCCAGCAGCCAAGATGAGGAGGGAAACCCCTACGAGCAGTACTTC.